This TCR beta chain was captured by sequencing in a study of technical replicates of blood from a few donors. Produced via immunoSEQ multiplex PCR; TCRdb's table is partial and in-frame only. The table includes approximately 81,000 clones, around 95% detected once. This TCR derives from a human donor in good health. Sequencing was carried out using T cells isolated from PBMCs.

The CDR3: CASSLAGLAPYEQYF. The CDR3 bases are TGTGCCAGCAGCTTGGCGGGACTAGCCCCCTACGAGCAGTACTTC. The chain links TRBV11-2 to TRBJ2-7, with TRBD2 identical over 9 bases. The CDR3 totals 15 residues. J lost 2 bases, V lost 3 bases, and 5 bases had no gene match. From germline, CDR1 is SGHAT and CDR2 FQNNGV.